This T cell receptor beta chain was retrieved from a study of Ad26.COV2.S vaccination and SARS-CoV-2 variants. For the study at large: A participant enrolled in the COV1001 Ad26.COV2.S trial arm provided the sample. Ad26.COV2.S, an intramuscular injection, was given once or twice 56 days apart.

Overall study results and limits: Placebo recipients had lower spike-specific TCR breadth than vaccine recipients.

V gave up 1 base and J gave up 7 bases, with 8 bases separating them. Germline loops: CDR1 MNHEY, CDR2 SMNVEV (reference sequence). This CDR3 has 13 amino acids. The treatment was: around 19 received Ad26.COV2.S at low or high dose, single or two shots; several received placebo; per-sample allocation not given. Samples were taken on day 63 after the first vaccine or placebo injection. The repertoire was sequenced with immunoSEQ multiplex PCR; TCRdb's copy has only in-frame clones and lacks some. The sample lists 300,000 to 500,000 clones, less than 90% occurring once. Concerning this clone: Its specificity is unknown.

The receptor's source is a person between 18 and 59 years old who received the Ad26.COV2.S COVID-19 vaccine or a placebo. The chain joins TRBV27 to TRBJ1-5; unclear D gene. The specimen comprised peripheral blood, sampled in a trial of Ad26.COV2.S vaccine versus placebo. Here the CDR3 reads CASSLWGGQPQHF. CDR3 bases: TGTGCCAGCAGTTTATGGGGTGGGCAGCCCCAGCATTTT.